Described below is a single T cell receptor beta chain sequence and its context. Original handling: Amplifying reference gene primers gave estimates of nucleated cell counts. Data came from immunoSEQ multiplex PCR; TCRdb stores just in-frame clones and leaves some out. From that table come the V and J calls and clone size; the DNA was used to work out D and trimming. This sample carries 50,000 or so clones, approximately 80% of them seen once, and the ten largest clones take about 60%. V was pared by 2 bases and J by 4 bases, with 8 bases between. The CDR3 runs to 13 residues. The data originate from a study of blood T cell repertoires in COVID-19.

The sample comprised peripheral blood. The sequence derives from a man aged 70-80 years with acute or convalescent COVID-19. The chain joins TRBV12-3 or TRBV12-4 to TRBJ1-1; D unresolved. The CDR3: CASSLLQVTEAFF. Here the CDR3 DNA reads TGTGCCAGCAGTTTATTGCAGGTCACTGAAGCTTTCTTT.